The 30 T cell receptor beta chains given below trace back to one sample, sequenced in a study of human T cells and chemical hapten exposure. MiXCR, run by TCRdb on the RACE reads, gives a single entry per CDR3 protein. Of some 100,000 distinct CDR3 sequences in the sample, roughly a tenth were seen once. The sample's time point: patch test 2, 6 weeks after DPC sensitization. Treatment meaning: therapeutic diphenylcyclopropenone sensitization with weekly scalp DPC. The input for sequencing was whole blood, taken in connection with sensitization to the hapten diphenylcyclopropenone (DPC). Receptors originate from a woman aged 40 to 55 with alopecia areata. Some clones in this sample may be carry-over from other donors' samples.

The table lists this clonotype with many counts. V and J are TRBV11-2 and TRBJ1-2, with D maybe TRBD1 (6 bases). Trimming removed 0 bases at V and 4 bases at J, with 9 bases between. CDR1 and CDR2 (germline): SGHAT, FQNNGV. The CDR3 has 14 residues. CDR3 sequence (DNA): TGTGCCAGCAGCTTAGATCGGGACATCTATGGCTACACCTTC. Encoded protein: CASSLDRDIYGYTF. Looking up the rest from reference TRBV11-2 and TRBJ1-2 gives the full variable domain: EAGVAQSPRYKIIEKRQSVAFWCNPISGHATLYWYQQILGQGPKLLIQFQNNGVVDDSQLPKDRFSAERLKGVDSTLKIQPAKLEDSAVYLCASSLDRDIYGYTFGSGTRLTVV.

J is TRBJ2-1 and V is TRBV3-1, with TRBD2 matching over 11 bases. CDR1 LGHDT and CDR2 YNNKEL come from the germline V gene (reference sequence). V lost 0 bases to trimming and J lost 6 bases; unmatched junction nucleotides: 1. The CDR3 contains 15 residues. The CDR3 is CASSQDLAGGNEQFF. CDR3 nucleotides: TGTGCCAGCAGCCAAGACCTAGCGGGGGGCAATGAGCAGTTCTTC.

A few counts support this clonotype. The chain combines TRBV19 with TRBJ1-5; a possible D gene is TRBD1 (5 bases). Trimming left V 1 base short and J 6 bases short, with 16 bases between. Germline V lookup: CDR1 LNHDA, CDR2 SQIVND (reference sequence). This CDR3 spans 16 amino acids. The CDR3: CASSIGEALGRQPQHF. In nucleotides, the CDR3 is TGTGCCAGTAGTATAGGGGAGGCGTTGGGGCGTCAGCCCCAGCATTTT.

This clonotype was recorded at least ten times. CDR3 protein: CASRPLDSIVYEQFF. In nucleotides, the CDR3 is TGTGCCAGCAGGCCTCTAGATAGTATAGTTTATGAGCAGTTCTTC. The chain combines TRBV28 with TRBJ2-1, with unresolved D. Trimming pared 6 bases from V and 8 bases from J, leaving 20 bases between. This CDR3 spans 15 amino acids. The V gene's germline CDR1 is MDHEN and CDR2 SYDVKM.

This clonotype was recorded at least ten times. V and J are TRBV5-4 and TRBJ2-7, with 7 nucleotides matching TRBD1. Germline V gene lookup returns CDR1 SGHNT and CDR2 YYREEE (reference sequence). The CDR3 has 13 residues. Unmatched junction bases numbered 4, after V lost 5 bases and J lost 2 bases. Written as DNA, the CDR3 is TGTGCCAGCAGAGCTGGGACAGCCTACGAGCAGTACTTC. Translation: CASRAGTAYEQYF. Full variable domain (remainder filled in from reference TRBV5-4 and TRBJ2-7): ETGVTQSPTHLIKTRGQQVTLRCSSQSGHNTVSWYQQALGQGPQFIFQYYREEENGRGNFPPRFSGLQFPNYSSELNVNALELDDSALYLCASRAGTAYEQYFGPGTRLTVT.

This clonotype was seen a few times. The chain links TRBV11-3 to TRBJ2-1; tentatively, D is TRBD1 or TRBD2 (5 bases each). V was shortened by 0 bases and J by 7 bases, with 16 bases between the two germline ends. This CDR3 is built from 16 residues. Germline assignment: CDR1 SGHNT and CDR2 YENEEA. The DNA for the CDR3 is TGTGCCAGCAGCTTAGAAGCACCGGGGACCGGGAATGAGCAGTTCTTC. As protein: CASSLEAPGTGNEQFF.

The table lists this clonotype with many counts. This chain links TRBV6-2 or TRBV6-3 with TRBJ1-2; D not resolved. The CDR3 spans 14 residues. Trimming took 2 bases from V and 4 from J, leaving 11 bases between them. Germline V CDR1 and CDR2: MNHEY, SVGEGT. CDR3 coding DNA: TGTGCCAGCAGTTACGGTCCGGGAGGCTATGGCTACACCTTC. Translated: CASSYGPGGYGYTF.

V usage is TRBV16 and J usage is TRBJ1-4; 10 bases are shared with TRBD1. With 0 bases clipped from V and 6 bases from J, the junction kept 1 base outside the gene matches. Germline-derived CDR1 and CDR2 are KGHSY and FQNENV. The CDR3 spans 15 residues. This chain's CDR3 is CASSQSGQGDEKLFF. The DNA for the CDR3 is TGTGCCAGCAGCCAATCAGGACAGGGGGATGAAAAACTGTTTTTT.

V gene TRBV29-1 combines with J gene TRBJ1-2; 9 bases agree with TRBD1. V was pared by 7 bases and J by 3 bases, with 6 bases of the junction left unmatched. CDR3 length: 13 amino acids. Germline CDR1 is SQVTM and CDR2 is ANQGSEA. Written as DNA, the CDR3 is TGCAGCGGGAAACAGGGGGCGGACTATGGCTACACCTTC. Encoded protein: CSGKQGADYGYTF.

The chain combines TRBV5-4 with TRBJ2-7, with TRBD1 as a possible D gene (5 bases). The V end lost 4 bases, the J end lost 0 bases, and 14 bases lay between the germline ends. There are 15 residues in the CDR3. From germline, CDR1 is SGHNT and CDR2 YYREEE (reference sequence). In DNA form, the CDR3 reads TGTGCCAGCAGCGCAGACAGATCGAGCTCCTACGAGCAGTACTTC. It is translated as CASSADRSSSYEQYF.

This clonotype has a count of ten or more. The CDR3 region is CASSGDRGQYTGELFF. Here the CDR3 DNA reads TGTGCCAGCAGTGGGGACAGGGGGCAGTATACCGGGGAGCTGTTTTTT. V and J are TRBV27 and TRBJ2-2, with 12 bases identical to TRBD1. CDR1 is MNHEY, CDR2 SMNVEV, per germline (reference sequence). With V trimmed by 5 bases and J by 5 bases, 6 bases remained unmatched. The CDR3 covers 16 residues.

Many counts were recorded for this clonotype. Here the CDR3 reads CASSGGQGRPYNEQFF. The CDR3 bases are TGTGCCAGCAGTGGAGGACAGGGGAGGCCCTACAATGAGCAGTTCTTC. The chain is built from TRBV6-1 and TRBJ2-1; TRBD1 agrees at 9 bases. The CDR3 sequence is 16 residues long. Unmatched junction bases numbered 6, after V lost 4 bases and J lost 2 bases. In germline, CDR1 is MNHNS, CDR2 SASEGT.

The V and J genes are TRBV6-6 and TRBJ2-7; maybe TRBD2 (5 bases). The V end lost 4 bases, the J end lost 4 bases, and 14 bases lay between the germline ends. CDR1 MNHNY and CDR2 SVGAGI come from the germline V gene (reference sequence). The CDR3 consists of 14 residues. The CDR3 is CASSFGLRGYEQYF. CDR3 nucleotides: TGTGCCAGCAGTTTTGGTCTCCGAGGGTACGAGCAGTACTTC.

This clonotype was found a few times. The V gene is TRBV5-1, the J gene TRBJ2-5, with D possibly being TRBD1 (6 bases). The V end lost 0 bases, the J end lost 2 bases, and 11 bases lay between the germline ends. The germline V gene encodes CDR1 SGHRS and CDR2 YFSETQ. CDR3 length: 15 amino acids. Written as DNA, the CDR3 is TGCGCCAGCAGCTTGGCCACGGGGACACAAGAGACCCAGTACTTC. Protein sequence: CASSLATGTQETQYF.

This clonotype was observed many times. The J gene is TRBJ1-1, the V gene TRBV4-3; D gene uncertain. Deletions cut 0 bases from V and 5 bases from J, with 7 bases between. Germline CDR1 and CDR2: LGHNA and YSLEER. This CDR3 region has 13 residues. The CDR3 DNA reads TGCGCCAGCAGCCAAGATATCTCTACTGAAGCTTTCTTT. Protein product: CASSQDISTEAFF.

CDR3 amino acids: CASSLGAGSNTEAFF. Here the CDR3 DNA reads TGTGCCAGCAGCTTAGGGGCAGGGTCGAACACTGAAGCTTTCTTT. This chain links TRBV7-2 with TRBJ1-1; the D gene is possibly TRBD1 (5 bases). The CDR3 length is 15 residues. Germline V gives CDR1 SGHTA, CDR2 FQGNSA. The V gene lost 1 base and the J gene lost 1 base, with 10 bases spanning the gap.

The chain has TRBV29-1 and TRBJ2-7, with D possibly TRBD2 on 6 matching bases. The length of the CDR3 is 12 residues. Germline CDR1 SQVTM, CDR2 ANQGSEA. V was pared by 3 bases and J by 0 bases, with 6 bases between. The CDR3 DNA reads TGCAGCGTTGAGGACTACTCCTACGAGCAGTACTTC. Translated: CSVEDYSYEQYF.

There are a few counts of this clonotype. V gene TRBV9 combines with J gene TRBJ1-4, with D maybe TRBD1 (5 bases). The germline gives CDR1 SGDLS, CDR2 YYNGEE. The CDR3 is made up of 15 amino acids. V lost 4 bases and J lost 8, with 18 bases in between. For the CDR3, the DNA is TGTGCCAGCAGCCCAAGGGGATCTGCGGGGGAAAAACTGTTTTTT. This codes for CASSPRGSAGEKLFF.

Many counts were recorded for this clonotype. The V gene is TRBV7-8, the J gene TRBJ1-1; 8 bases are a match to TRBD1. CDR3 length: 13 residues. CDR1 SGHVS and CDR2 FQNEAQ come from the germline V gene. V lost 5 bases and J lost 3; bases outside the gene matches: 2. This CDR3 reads CASSIQGDTEAFF. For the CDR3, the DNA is TGTGCCAGCAGCATACAGGGGGACACTGAAGCTTTCTTT.

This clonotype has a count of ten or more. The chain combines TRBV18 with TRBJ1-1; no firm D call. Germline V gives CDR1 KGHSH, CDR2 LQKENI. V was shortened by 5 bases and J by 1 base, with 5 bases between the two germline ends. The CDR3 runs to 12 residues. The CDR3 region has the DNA TGTGCCAGCTCAGGGGAGAACACTGAAGCTTTCTTT. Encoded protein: CASSGENTEAFF.

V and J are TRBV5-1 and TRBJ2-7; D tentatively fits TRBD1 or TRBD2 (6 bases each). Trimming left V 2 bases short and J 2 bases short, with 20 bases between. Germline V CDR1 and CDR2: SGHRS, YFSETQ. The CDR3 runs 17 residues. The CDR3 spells CASSLPGGQGRTYEQYF. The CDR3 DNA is TGCGCCAGCAGCTTACCCGGGGGACAAGGGCGTACCTACGAGCAGTACTTC.

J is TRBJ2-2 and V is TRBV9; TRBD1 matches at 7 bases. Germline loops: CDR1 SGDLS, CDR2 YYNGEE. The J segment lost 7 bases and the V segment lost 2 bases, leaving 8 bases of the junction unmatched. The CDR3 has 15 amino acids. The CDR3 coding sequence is TGTGCCAGCAGCGTGATGGGACAGTCGTACGGGGAGCTGTTTTTT. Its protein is CASSVMGQSYGELFF.

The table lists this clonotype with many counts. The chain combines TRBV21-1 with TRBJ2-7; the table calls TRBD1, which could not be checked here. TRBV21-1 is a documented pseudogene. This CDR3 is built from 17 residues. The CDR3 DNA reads TGTGCCAGCAGCAAAGTATTGCGGGACAGGGCCTCCTACGAGCAGTACTTC. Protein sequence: CASSKVLRDRASYEQYF.

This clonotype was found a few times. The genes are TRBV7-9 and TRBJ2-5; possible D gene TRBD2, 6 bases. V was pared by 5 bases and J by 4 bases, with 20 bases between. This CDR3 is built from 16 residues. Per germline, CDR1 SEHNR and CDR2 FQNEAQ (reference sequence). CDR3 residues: CASSPGRGLEGETQYF. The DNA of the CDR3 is TGTGCCAGCAGCCCGGGACGGGGCCTGGAGGGAGAGACCCAGTACTTC.

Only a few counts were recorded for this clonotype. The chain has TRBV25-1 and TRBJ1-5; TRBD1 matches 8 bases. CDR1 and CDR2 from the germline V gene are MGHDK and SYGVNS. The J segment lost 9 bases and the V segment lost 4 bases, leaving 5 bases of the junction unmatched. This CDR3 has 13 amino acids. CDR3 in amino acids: CASSAGGRGPQHF. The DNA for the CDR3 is TGTGCCAGCAGTGCAGGGGGCAGGGGGCCCCAGCATTTT. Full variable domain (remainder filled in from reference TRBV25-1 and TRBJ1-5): EADIYQTPRYLVIGTGKKITLECSQTMGHDKMYWYQQDPGMELHLIHYSYGVNSTEKGDLSSESTVSRIRTEHFPLTLESARPSHTSQYLCASSAGGRGPQHFGDGTRLSIL.

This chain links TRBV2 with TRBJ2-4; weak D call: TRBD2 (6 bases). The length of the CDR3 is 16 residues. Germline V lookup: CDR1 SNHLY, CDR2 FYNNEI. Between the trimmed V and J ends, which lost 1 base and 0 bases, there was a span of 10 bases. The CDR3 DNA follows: TGTGCCAGCAGTGAAGAGTCGGGGGTAGCCAAAAACATTCAGTACTTC. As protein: CASSEESGVAKNIQYF.

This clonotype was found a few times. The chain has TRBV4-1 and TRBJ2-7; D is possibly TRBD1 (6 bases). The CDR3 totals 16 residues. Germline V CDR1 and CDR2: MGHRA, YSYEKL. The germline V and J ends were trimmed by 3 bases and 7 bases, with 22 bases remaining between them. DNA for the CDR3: TGCGCCAGCAGCCAGAGCGTGGTCAGGGGCCCTATGGAGCAGTACTTC. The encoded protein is CASSQSVVRGPMEQYF.

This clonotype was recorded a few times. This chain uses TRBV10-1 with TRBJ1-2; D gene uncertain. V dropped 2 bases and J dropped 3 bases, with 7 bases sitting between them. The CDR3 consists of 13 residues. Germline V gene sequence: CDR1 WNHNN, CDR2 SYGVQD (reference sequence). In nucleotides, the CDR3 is TGCGCCAGCAGTGAGGGACCGGACTATGGCTACACCTTC. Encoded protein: CASSEGPDYGYTF.

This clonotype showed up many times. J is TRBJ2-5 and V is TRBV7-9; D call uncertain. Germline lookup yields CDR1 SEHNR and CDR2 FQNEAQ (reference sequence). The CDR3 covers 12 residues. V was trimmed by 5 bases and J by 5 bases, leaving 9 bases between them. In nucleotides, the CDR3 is TGTGCCAGCAGCCAAGGGAAGGAGACCCAGTACTTC. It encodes CASSQGKETQYF.

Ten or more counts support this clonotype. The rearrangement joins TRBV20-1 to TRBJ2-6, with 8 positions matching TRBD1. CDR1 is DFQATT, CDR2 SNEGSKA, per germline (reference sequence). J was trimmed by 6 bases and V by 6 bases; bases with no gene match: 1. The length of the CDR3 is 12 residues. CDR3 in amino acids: CSATGEANVLTF. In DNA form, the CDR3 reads TGCAGTGCGACAGGGGAGGCCAACGTCCTGACTTTC.